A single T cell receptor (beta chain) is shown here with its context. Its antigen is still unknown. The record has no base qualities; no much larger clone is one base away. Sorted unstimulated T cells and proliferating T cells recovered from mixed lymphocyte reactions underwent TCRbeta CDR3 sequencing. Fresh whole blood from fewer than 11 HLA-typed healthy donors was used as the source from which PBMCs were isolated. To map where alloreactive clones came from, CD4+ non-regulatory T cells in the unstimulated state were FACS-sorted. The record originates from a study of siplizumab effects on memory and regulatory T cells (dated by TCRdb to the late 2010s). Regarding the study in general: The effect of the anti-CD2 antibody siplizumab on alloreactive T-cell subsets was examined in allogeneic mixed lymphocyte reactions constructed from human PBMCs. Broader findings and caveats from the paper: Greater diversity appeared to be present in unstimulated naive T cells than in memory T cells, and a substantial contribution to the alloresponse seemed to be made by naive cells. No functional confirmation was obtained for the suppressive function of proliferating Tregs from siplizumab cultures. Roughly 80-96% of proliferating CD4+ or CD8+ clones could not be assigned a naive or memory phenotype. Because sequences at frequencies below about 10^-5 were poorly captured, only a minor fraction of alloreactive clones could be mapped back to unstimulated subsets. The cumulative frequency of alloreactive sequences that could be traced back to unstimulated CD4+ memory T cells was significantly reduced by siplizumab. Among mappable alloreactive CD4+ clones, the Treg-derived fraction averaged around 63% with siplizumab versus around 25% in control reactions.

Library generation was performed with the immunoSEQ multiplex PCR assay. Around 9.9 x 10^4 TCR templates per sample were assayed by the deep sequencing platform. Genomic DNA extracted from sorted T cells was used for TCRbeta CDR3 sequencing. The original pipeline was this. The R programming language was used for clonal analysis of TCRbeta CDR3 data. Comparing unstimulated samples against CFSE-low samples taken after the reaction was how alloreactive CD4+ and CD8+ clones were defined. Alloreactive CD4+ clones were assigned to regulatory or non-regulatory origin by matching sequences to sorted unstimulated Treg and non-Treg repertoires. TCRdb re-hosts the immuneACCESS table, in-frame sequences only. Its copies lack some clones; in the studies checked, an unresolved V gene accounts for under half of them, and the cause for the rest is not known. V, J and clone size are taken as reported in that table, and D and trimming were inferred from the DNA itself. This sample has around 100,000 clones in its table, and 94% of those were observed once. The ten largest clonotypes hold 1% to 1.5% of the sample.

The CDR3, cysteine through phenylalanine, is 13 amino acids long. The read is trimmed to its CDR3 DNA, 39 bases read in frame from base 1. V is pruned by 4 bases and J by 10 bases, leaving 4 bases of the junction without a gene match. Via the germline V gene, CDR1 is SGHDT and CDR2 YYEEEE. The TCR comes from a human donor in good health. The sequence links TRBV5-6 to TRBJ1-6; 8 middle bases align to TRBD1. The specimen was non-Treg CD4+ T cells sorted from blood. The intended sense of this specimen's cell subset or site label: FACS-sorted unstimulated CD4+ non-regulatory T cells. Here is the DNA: TGTGCCAGCAGCCGGACAGGGTTGTCACCCCTCCACTTT. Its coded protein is CASSRTGLSPLHF.